The 17 T cell receptor beta chains below come from one sample, sequenced in a study of blood T cells in healthy people across ages. A second PCR of 7 to 11 cycles used a sample-barcoded 5' primer and a J-beta primer mix. MiXCR was run by TCRdb on the 5' RACE reads, yielding one entry per CDR3 protein. There are fewer than 2,000,000 distinct CDR3 sequences in the sample; approximately 40% occur only once, and approximately 22% lies in the top ten. Specimen: blood. The receptors come from a human donor in good health.

As for this clonotype: Just one base apart from a much larger clone, this may be a read error. V usage is TRBV24-1 and J usage is TRBJ2-1; 9 nucleotides match TRBD1. This CDR3 is built from 16 residues. CDR1 is KGHDR and CDR2 is SFDVKD in the germline V gene. CDR3 nucleotides: TGTGTCACCAGTGATTCGGGACAGGGAGAAATTAATGAGCAGTTCTTC. Amino acid sequence: CVTSDSGQGEINEQFF.

This chain links TRBV3-1 with TRBJ1-2; D gene unclear. V was cut by 1 base and J by 5 bases, with 11 bases left in between. The germline V gene encodes CDR1 LGHDT and CDR2 YNNKEL (reference sequence). This CDR3 is 14 amino acids long. This CDR3 reads CASSQGLTEYGYTF. As DNA, the CDR3 is TGTGCCAGCAGCCAAGGTTTAACAGAGTATGGCTACACCTTC. Drawing the rest from reference TRBV3-1 and TRBJ1-2, the complete variable domain is DTAVSQTPKYLVTQMGNDKSIKCEQNLGHDTMYWYKQDSKKFLKIMFSYNNKELIINETVPNRFSPKSPDKAHLNLHINSLELGDSAVYFCASSQGLTEYGYTFGSGTRLTVV.

This clonotype has a single count. A clone one base away is much larger, so this may be a read error. This rearrangement joins TRBV5-1 to TRBJ1-1, with D hard to call. Germline CDR1 SGHRS, CDR2 YFSETQ. V gave up 3 bases and J gave up 2 bases, with 11 bases separating them. This CDR3 spans 14 amino acids. CDR3 DNA sequence: TGCGCCAGCAGCTGGGCCTTACTTAACACTGAAGCTTTCTTT. Encoded protein: CASSWALLNTEAFF.

The chain has TRBV9 and TRBJ2-6; the match to TRBD1 covers 11 bases. CDR3 length equals 19 residues. J lost 4 bases, V lost 0 bases, and 9 bases had no gene match. CDR1 and CDR2 from the germline V gene are SGDLS and YYNGEE. In DNA form, the CDR3 reads TGTGCCAGCAGCGTAGCTAAAGGACAGGGGGCGCCCGGGGCCAACGTCCTGACTTTC. Translation gives CASSVAKGQGAPGANVLTF.

This clonotype was detected a few times. The chain links TRBV29-1 to TRBJ1-2; a weak D match, TRBD1 (6 bases). V lost 3 bases and J lost 3, with 17 bases in between. Germline V gives CDR1 SQVTM, CDR2 ANQGSEA. The CDR3 has 15 residues. Here the CDR3 DNA reads TGCAGCGTTGAGCTAGGTGATGCAGGGGACTATGGCTACACCTTC. Its translation: CSVELGDAGDYGYTF.

This clonotype was observed a few times. The rearrangement joins TRBV7-2 to TRBJ1-2, with D uncertain. CDR3 length: 13 amino acids. V dropped 1 base and J dropped 8 bases, with 11 bases sitting between them. From germline, CDR1 is SGHTA and CDR2 FQGNSA. DNA for the CDR3: TGTGCCAGCAGCTTAGTTGGGCCCGAGGGCTACACCTTC. Translated: CASSLVGPEGYTF.

The chain carries TRBV9 and TRBJ2-3; a weak D match, TRBD1 (7 bases). CDR1 is SGDLS and CDR2 is YYNGEE in the germline V gene. This CDR3 comprises 15 residues. The V gene lost 0 bases and the J gene lost 5 bases, with 13 bases spanning the gap. The CDR3 DNA is TGTGCCAGCAGCGTAGGTGACAGGGAGGTAGATACGCAGTATTTT. It encodes CASSVGDREVDTQYF.

This clonotype was recorded once. The gene calls are TRBV7-2 and TRBJ1-5; tentatively, D is TRBD1 (6 bases). V was trimmed by 5 bases and J by 3 bases, leaving 14 bases between them. CDR1 and CDR2 from the germline V gene are SGHTA and FQGNSA. This CDR3 comprises 15 residues. DNA for the CDR3: TGTGCCAGCAGCCCAGGGGTTGGTAACAATCAGCCCCAGCATTTT. It translates to CASSPGVGNNQPQHF.

This clonotype has more than one count but fewer than ten. The V and J genes are TRBV4-3 and TRBJ2-3; D may correspond to TRBD1 or TRBD2 (5 bases each). This CDR3 has 15 amino acids. V lost 4 bases to trimming and J lost 6 bases, with 17 bases between them. Germline V gene lookup returns CDR1 LGHNA and CDR2 YSLEER. The CDR3 loop is CASSPGTRRGDTQYF. In DNA form, the CDR3 reads TGCGCCAGCAGCCCGGGGACCCGCCGGGGTGATACGCAGTATTTT.

This clonotype was counted between two and nine times. This chain connects TRBV4-2 to TRBJ1-4; 9 bases are a match to TRBD1. With V trimmed by 0 bases and J by 0 bases, 14 bases remained unmatched. The CDR3 totals 21 residues. Per germline, CDR1 LGHNA and CDR2 YNFKEQ. The CDR3 loop is CASSQDETTGGNYPTNEKLFF. CDR3 sequence (DNA): TGTGCCAGCAGCCAAGATGAGACGACAGGGGGAAACTATCCAACTAATGAAAAACTGTTTTTT.

The chain has TRBV7-2 and TRBJ1-2; D might be TRBD1 (5 bases). The CDR3 length is 15 residues. V was pared by 3 bases and J by 5 bases, with 16 bases between. Germline CDR1 is SGHTA and CDR2 is FQGNSA. The DNA of the CDR3 is TGTGCCAGCAGCTTGGGGCGTACAGGCCTTTATGGCTACACCTTC. It is translated as CASSLGRTGLYGYTF.

The CDR3 is CASSQDLRGKGGYTF. The CDR3 nucleotides read TGTGCCAGCAGCCAAGATCTAAGGGGAAAGGGTGGCTACACCTTC. The chain combines TRBV4-2 with TRBJ1-2; tentatively, D is TRBD1 (5 bases). Germline lookup yields CDR1 LGHNA and CDR2 YNFKEQ. The CDR3 contains 15 residues. V lost 0 bases and J 7 bases, leaving 15 bases between the germline ends.

V and J are TRBV7-9 and TRBJ2-7; TRBD1 might be the D (6 bases). V was clipped by 5 bases and J by 2 bases, with 13 bases between them. This CDR3 has 14 residues. Germline-derived CDR1 and CDR2 are SEHNR and FQNEAQ (reference sequence). The CDR3, as DNA: TGTGCCAGCAGCGGTCACAGGGTAACCTACGAGCAGTACTTC. Encoded protein: CASSGHRVTYEQYF.

This clonotype has more than one count but fewer than ten. The chain couples TRBV20-1 to TRBJ2-5; D assignment may be TRBD1 or TRBD2 (5 bases each). The CDR3 is 12 residues long. V shed 6 bases and J shed 5 bases, with 13 bases lying between them. CDR1 DFQATT and CDR2 SNEGSKA come from the germline V gene (reference sequence). The CDR3 DNA reads TGCAGTGCCCCCCTATGGGACGAGACCCAGTACTTC. It codes for CSAPLWDETQYF.

There are many counts of this clonotype. The chain employs TRBV7-6 and TRBJ1-3; weak D call: TRBD1 (5 bases). CDR1 and CDR2 (germline): SGHVS, FNYEAQ. The CDR3 is 16 amino acids. Trimming removed 5 bases at V and 4 bases at J, with 18 bases between. This CDR3 reads CASSLTGLPAGNTIYF. CDR3 DNA: TGTGCCAGCAGCCTCACGGGACTCCCAGCCGGAAACACCATATATTTT.

This clonotype has more than one count but fewer than ten. The V call is TRBV7-9, the J call TRBJ2-5, with 9 nucleotides matching TRBD2. Germline V gene sequence: CDR1 SEHNR, CDR2 FQNEAQ (reference sequence). This CDR3 contains 15 residues. The ends lost 1 base at V and 4 bases at J; junction bases unmatched: 4. CDR3 DNA: TGTGCCAGCAGCTTAGGCCCGGGACTAGCAGAGACCCAGTACTTC. This encodes CASSLGPGLAETQYF.

The V and J genes are TRBV12-5 and TRBJ2-7; D unclear. The V end was cut by 8 bases, the J end by 6 bases, with 5 bases between. The CDR3 runs to 9 residues. Germline CDR1 LGHNT, CDR2 FRNRAP. CDR3 loop: CASWGEQYF. In nucleotides, the CDR3 is TGTGCTAGTTGGGGCGAGCAGTACTTC.